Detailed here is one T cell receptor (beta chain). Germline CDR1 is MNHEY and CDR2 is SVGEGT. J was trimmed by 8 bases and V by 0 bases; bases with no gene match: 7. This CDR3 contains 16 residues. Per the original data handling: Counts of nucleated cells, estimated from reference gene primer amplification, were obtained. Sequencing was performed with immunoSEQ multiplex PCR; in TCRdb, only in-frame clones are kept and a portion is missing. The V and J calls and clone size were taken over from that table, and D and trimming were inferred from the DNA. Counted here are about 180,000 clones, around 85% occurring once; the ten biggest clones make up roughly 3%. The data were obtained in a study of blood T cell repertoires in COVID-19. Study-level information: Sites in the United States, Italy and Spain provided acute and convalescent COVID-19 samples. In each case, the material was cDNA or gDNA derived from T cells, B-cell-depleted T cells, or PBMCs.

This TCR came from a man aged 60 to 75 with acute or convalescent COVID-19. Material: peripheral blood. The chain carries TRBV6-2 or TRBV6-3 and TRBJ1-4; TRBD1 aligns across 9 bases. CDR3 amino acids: CASSYSTTGGREKLFF. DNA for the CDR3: TGTGCCAGCAGTTACTCGACGACAGGGGGAAGAGAAAAACTGTTTTTT.